The rows below give T cell receptor beta chains drawn from one sample of a study of monozygotic twins with inflammatory bowel disease. TCRdb re-called the 5' RACE reads and gives one entry per CDR3 protein, without DNA. Here the sample table reports approximately 330,000 distinct CDR3 sequences. Sequencing was carried out using blood. These receptor sequences come from a human donor with ulcerative colitis or Crohn's disease, or a healthy co-twin of an affected twin (not recorded which). Both conserved end residues are part of each CDR3. Each record gives: J gene, V gene, CDR3 protein.

>TRBJ1-1|TRBV7-9
CASESGRKAFF
>TRBJ2-3|TRBV7-2
CASSLFRAGDTDTQYF
>TRBJ2-1|TRBV12-3/TRBV12-4
CASSLAGQISSYNEQFF
>TRBJ2-1|TRBV29-1
CSVDNKLAAYNEQFF
>TRBJ2-6|TRBV7-2
CASSYPAGANVLTF
>TRBJ2-2|TRBV11-2
CASSPTATGELFF
>TRBJ2-4|TRBV20-1
CSARSGTGGSKNIQYF
>TRBJ2-3|TRBV5-1
CASGAGGIGDTQYF
>TRBJ2-1|TRBV9
CASSVDGGNNEQFF
>TRBJ2-2|TRBV5-1
CASFPGANTGELFF
>TRBJ2-1|TRBV7-9
CASSSQRGLAEKSYNEQFF
>TRBJ2-7|TRBV7-9
CASSPPGQGSEQYF
>TRBJ2-2|TRBV2
CASSADRVGPGELFF
>TRBJ1-1|TRBV12-3/TRBV12-4
CASRIQGPNTEAFF
>TRBJ2-1|TRBV5-1
CASSLQSNEQFF
>TRBJ2-1|TRBV7-2
CASSLKSSYNEQFF
>TRBJ2-2|TRBV12-3/TRBV12-4
CASSLGRPLNTGELFF
>TRBJ1-1|TRBV7-2
CASSFSGENTEAFF
>TRBJ1-4|TRBV5-1
CASSLGNEKLFF
>TRBJ2-7|TRBV4-1
CASRLGQGLGEQYF
>TRBJ1-1|TRBV28
CASSRWNTEAFF
>TRBJ2-3|TRBV19
CASSVRVSTDTQYF
>TRBJ2-7|TRBV20-1
CSANGQQAYEQYF
>TRBJ2-3|TRBV27
CASSPRPIGGTDTQYF
>TRBJ2-7|TRBV4-1
CASSPHHSQGGSYEQYF
>TRBJ1-1|TRBV5-1
CASSLDSWVNTEAFF